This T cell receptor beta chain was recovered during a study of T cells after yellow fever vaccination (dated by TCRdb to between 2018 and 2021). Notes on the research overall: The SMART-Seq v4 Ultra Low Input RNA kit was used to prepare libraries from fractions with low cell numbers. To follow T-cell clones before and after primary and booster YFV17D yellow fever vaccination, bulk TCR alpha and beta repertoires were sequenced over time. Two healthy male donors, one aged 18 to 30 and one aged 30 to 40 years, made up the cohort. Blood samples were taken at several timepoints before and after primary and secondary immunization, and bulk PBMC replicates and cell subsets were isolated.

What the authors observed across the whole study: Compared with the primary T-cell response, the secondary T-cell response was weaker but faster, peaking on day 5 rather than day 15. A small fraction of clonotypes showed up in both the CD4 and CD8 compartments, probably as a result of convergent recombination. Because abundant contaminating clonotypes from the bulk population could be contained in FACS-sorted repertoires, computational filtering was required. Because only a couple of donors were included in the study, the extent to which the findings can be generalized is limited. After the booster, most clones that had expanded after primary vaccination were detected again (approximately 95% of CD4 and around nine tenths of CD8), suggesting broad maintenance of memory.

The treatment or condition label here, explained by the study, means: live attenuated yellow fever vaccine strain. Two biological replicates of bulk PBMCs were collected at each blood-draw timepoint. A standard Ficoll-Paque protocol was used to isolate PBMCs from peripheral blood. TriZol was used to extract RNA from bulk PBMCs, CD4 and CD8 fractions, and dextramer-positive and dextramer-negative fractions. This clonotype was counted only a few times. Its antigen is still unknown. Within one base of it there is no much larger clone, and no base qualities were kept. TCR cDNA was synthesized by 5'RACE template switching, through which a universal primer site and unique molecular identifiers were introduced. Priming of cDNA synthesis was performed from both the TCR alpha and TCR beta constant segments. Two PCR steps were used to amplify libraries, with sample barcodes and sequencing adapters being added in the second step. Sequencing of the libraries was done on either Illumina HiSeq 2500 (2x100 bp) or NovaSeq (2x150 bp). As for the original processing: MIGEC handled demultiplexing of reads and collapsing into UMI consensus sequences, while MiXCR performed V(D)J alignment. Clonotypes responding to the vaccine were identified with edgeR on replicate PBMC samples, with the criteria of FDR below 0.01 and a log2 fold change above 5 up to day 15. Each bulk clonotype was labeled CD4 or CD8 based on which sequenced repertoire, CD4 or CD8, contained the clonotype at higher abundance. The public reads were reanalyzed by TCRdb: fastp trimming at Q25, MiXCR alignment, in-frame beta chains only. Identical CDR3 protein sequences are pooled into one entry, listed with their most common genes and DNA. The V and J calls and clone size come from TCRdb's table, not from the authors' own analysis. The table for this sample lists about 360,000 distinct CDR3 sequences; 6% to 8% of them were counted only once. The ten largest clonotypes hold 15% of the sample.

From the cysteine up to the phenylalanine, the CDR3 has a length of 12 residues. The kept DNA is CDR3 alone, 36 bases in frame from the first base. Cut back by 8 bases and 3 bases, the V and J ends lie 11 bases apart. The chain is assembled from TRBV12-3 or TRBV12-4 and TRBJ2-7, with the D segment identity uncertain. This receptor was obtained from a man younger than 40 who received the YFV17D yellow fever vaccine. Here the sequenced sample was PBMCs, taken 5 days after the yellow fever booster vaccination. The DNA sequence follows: TGTGCCAGCCGGGCCCGACTCTACGAGCAGTACTTC. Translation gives CASRARLYEQYF.